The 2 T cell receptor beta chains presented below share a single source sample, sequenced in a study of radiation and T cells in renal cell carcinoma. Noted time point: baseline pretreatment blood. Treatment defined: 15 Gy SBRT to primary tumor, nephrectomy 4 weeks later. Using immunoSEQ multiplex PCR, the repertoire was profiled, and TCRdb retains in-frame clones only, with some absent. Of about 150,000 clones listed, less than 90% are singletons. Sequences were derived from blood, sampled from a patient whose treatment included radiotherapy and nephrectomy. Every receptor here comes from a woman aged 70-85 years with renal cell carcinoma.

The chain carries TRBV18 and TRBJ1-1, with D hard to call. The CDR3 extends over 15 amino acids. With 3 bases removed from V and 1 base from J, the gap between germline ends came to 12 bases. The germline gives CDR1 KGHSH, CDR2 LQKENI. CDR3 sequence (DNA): TGTGCCAGCTCACCTCGGGTCCTCGCGAACACTGAAGCTTTCTTT. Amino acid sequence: CASSPRVLANTEAFF.

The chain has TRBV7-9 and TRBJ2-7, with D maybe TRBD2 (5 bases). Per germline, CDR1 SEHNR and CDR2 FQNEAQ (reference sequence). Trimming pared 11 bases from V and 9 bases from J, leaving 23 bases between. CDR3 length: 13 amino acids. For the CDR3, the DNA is TGTGCCTCCGGGCCCGCAGGAGGTCTCTTGCAGTACTTC. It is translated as CASGPAGGLLQYF.